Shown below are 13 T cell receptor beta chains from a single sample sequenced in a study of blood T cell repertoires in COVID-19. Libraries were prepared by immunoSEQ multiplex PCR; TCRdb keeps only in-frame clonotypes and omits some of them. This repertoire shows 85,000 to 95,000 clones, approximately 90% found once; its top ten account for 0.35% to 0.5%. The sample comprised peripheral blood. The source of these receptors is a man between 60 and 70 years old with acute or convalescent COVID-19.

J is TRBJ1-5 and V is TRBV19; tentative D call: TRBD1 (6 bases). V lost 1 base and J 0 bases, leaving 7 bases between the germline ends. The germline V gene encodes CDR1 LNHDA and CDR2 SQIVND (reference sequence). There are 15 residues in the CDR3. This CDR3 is CASSIGTASNQPQHF. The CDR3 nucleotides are TGTGCCAGTAGTATAGGGACAGCTAGCAATCAGCCCCAGCATTTT.

The CDR3 sequence is CASSTRDRGSSYNSPLHF. DNA for the CDR3: TGCGCCAGCAGTACCCGGGACAGGGGGAGCTCCTATAATTCACCCCTCCACTTT. The chain uses TRBV10-1 and TRBJ1-6, with TRBD1 matching over 11 bases. The junction had 6 bases not matched to a gene; V was cut back by 5 bases and J by 0 bases. This CDR3 contains 18 residues. CDR1 is WNHNN and CDR2 is SYGVQD in the germline V gene (reference sequence).

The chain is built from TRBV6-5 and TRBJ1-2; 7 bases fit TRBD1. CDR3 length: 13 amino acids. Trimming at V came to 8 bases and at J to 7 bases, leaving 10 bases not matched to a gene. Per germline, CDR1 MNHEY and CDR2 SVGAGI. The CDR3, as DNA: TGTGCCAGCCGTAAACAGGGGACGAGTGGCTACACCTTC. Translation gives CASRKQGTSGYTF.

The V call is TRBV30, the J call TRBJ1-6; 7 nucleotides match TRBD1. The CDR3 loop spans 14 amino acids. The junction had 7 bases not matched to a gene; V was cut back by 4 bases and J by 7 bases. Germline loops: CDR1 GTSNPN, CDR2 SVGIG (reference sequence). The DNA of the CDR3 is TGTGCCTGGATTCTACAGGGGACCAATTCACCCCTCCACTTT. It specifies CAWILQGTNSPLHF.

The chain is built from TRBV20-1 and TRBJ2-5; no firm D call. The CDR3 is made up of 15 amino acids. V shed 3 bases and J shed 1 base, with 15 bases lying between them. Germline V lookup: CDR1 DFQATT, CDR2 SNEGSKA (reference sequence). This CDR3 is CSASDSRQSQETQYF. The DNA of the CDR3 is TGCAGTGCTAGTGACTCCAGGCAGTCCCAAGAGACCCAGTACTTC.

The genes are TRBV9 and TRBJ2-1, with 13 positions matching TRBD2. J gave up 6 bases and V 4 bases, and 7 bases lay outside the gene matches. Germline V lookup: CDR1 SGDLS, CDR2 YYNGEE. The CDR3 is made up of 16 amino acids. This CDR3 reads CASSPRGLAGANEQFF. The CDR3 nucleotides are TGTGCCAGCAGCCCCAGAGGACTAGCGGGAGCCAATGAGCAGTTCTTC.

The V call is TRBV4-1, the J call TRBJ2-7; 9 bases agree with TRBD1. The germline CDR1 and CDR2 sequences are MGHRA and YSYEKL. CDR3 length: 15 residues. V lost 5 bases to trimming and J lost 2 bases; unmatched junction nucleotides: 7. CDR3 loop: CASSYGTGFPYEQYF. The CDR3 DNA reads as TGCGCCAGCAGCTACGGGACAGGGTTTCCCTACGAGCAGTACTTC.

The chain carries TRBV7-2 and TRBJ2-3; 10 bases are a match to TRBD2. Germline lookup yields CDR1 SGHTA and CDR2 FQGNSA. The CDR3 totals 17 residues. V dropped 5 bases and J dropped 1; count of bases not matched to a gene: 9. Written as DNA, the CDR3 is TGTGCCAGCAGCGGTCAAGCGGGGGGGCTCGGCACAGATACGCAGTATTTT. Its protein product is CASSGQAGGLGTDTQYF.

CDR3 nucleotides: TGCGCCAGCAGCCCCTCCCCGGGACTAGCGGGGGGAAGTACCTACGAGCAGTACTTC. Its translation is CASSPSPGLAGGSTYEQYF. The J gene is TRBJ2-7, the V gene TRBV5-1; 15 positions match TRBD2. Germline CDR1 and CDR2: SGHRS and YFSETQ. The CDR3 is 19 residues long. The J segment lost 2 bases and the V segment lost 4 bases, leaving 13 bases of the junction unmatched.

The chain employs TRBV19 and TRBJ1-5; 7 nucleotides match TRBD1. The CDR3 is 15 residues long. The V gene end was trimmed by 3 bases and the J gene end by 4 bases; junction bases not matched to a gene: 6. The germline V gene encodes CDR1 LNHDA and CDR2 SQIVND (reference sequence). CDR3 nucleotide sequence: TGTGCCAGTAGTATCAATAACAGGGGTAATCAGCCCCAGCATTTT. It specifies CASSINNRGNQPQHF.

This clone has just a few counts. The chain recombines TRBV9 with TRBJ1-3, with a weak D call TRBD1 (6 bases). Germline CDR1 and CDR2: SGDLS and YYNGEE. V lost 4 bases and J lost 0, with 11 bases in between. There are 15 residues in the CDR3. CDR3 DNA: TGTGCCAGCAGCCCGGGGACAAACTCTGGAAACACCATATATTTT. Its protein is CASSPGTNSGNTIYF.

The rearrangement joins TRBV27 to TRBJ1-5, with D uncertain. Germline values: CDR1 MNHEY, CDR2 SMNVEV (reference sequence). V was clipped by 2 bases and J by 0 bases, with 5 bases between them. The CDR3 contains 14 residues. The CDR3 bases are TGTGCCAGCAGTTTAGTAAATAGCAATCAGCCCCAGCATTTT. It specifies CASSLVNSNQPQHF.

The CDR3 coding sequence is TGCGCCAGCAGCTTGGGGGGACTTAGCAATCAGCCCCAGCATTTT. Protein product: CASSLGGLSNQPQHF. The J gene is TRBJ1-5, the V gene TRBV5-1; D is possibly TRBD1 (5 bases). Trimming pared 0 bases from V and 0 bases from J, leaving 7 bases between. CDR3 length: 15 amino acids. Germline V gives CDR1 SGHRS, CDR2 YFSETQ. Filled out from reference TRBV5-1 and TRBJ1-5, the complete variable domain reads KAGVTQTPRYLIKTRGQQVTLSCSPISGHRSVSWYQQTPGQGLQFLFEYFSETQRNKGNFPGRFSGRQFSNSRSEMNVSTLELGDSALYLCASSLGGLSNQPQHFGDGTRLSIL.